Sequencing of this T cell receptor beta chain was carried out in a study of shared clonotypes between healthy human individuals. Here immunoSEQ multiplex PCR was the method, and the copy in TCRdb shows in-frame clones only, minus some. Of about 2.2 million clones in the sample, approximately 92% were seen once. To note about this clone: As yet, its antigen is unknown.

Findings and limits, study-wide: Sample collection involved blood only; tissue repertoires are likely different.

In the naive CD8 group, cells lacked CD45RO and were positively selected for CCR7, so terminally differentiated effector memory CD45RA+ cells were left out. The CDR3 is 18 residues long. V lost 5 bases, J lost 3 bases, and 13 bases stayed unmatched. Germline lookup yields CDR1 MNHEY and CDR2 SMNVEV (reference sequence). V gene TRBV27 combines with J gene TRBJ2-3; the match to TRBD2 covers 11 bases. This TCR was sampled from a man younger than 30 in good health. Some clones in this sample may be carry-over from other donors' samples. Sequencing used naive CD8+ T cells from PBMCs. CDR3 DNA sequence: TGTGCCAGCAGTACTATCGCCTTACTAGCGGGAGCGACAGATACGCAGTATTTT. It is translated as CASSTIALLAGATDTQYF.